A single sample gave rise to the 17 T cell receptor beta chains below, sequenced in a study of blood T cell repertoires in COVID-19. The repertoire was sequenced with immunoSEQ multiplex PCR; TCRdb's copy has only in-frame clones and lacks some. The table lists about 170,000 clones, just under 85% of them singletons. Sequencing input: peripheral blood. The receptors were sampled from a woman older than 75 with acute or convalescent COVID-19.

This clone was counted a few times. V and J are TRBV2 and TRBJ1-4, with 11 bases matching TRBD1. V was clipped by 8 bases and J by 6 bases; unmatched bases: 5. CDR3 length: 14 amino acids. Germline lookup yields CDR1 SNHLY and CDR2 FYNNEI. DNA for the CDR3: TGTGCCAGCTTACAGGGACAGGGGGATGAAAAACTGTTTTTT. This codes for CASLQGQGDEKLFF. Full variable domain (remainder filled in from reference TRBV2 and TRBJ1-4): EPEVTQTPSHQVTQMGQEVILRCVPISNHLYFYWYRQILGQKVEFLVSFYNNEISEKSEIFDDQFSVERPDGSNFTLKIRSTKLEDSAMYFCASLQGQGDEKLFFGSGTQLSVL.

V gene TRBV6-5 combines with J gene TRBJ2-7; possible D gene TRBD1, 5 bases. Germline V gene data show CDR1 as MNHEY and CDR2 as SVGAGI. This CDR3 comprises 13 residues. Trimming took off 4 bases at V and 3 bases at J, with 10 bases between the two ends. The CDR3 region is CASSSMTVYEQYF. The CDR3 coding sequence is TGTGCCAGCAGTTCCATGACAGTCTACGAGCAGTACTTC.

V usage is TRBV18 and J usage is TRBJ2-3; TRBD2 might be the D (5 bases). This CDR3 spans 14 amino acids. V was trimmed by 6 bases and J by 0 bases, leaving 10 bases between them. The germline V gene has CDR1 KGHSH and CDR2 LQKENI. In DNA form, the CDR3 reads TGTGCCAGCTCCGAGACTACTAGCACAGATACGCAGTATTTT. Residues: CASSETTSTDTQYF.

This chain uses TRBV18 with TRBJ2-7; possibly TRBD1 for D (5 bases). The germline V gene encodes CDR1 KGHSH and CDR2 LQKENI. This CDR3 has 13 residues. V was pared by 5 bases and J by 6 bases, with 14 bases between. CDR3 in DNA: TGTGCCAGCTCAACCACCCAGGGTTTCGAGCAGTACTTC. Residues: CASSTTQGFEQYF.

The rearrangement joins TRBV11-2 to TRBJ1-1, with D maybe TRBD1 (6 bases). Germline V gives CDR1 SGHAT, CDR2 FQNNGV. V was cut by 1 base and J by 1 base, with 7 bases left in between. The CDR3 runs 14 residues. The CDR3 loop is CASSLVRGNTEAFF. The CDR3 bases are TGTGCCAGCAGCTTAGTCAGGGGGAACACTGAAGCTTTCTTT.

The chain is built from TRBV6-5 and TRBJ1-3; no reliable D call. Trimming took off 2 bases at V and 8 bases at J, with 7 bases between the two ends. The V gene's germline CDR1 is MNHEY and CDR2 SVGAGI. The CDR3 has 12 residues. The CDR3 loop reads CASSYGADTIYF. The CDR3 nucleotides are TGTGCCAGCAGTTACGGAGCCGACACCATATATTTT.

The chain uses TRBV6-5 and TRBJ2-7; D is uncertain. Germline V CDR1 and CDR2: MNHEY, SVGAGI. CDR3 length: 12 amino acids. Trimming cost V 6 bases and J 13 bases, with 19 bases left between them. This CDR3 reads CASSDEVERIYF. CDR3 nucleotide sequence: TGTGCCAGCAGCGACGAGGTTGAACGGATATACTTC.

CDR3 DNA: TGTGCCAGCAGTTTTCAGATCCCTGAAGCTTTCTTT. This codes for CASSFQIPEAFF. The rearrangement uses TRBV11-2 and TRBJ1-1; D call uncertain. Deletions cut 6 bases from V and 6 bases from J, with 11 bases between. CDR3 length: 12 residues. The germline CDR1 and CDR2 sequences are SGHAT and FQNNGV.

This clone appeared a single time. The V gene is TRBV5-6, the J gene TRBJ2-7; D might be TRBD2 (5 bases). The length of the CDR3 is 13 residues. CDR1 SGHDT and CDR2 YYEEEE come from the germline V gene. Trimming pared 3 bases from V and 2 bases from J, leaving 9 bases between. The CDR3 is CASSSYGTYEQYF. The DNA of the CDR3 is TGTGCCAGCAGCTCCTACGGGACCTACGAGCAGTACTTC.

This chain uses TRBV2 with TRBJ2-7, with TRBD1 matching over 10 bases. J gave up 3 bases and V 7 bases, and 9 bases lay outside the gene matches. The CDR3 has 15 residues. Germline V gene sequence: CDR1 SNHLY, CDR2 FYNNEI. The CDR3 DNA reads TGTGCCAGCAACCTATCCGGGACAGGGGACTACGAGCAGTACTTC. Amino acids: CASNLSGTGDYEQYF. The full variable domain, its missing parts supplied by reference TRBV2 and TRBJ2-7, is EPEVTQTPSHQVTQMGQEVILRCVPISNHLYFYWYRQILGQKVEFLVSFYNNEISEKSEIFDDQFSVERPDGSNFTLKIRSTKLEDSAMYFCASNLSGTGDYEQYFGPGTRLTVT.

The chain recombines TRBV12-5 with TRBJ1-1, with D uncertain. CDR3 length: 13 residues. CDR1 and CDR2 (germline): LGHNT, FRNRAP. The ends were cut back, 7 bases at V and 5 bases at J, with 14 bases in the middle. DNA of the CDR3: TGTGCTAGTGACACAACAACCGGGACTGAAGCTTTCTTT. Amino acid sequence: CASDTTTGTEAFF.

This chain's CDR3 is CASSGSGGEYEQFF. The CDR3 coding sequence is TGTGCCAGCAGTGGATCGGGGGGCGAGTATGAGCAGTTCTTC. The chain is built from TRBV2 and TRBJ2-1, with D maybe TRBD2 (7 bases). CDR1 is SNHLY, CDR2 FYNNEI, per germline. The CDR3 sequence is 14 residues long. Trimming removed 4 bases at V and 8 bases at J, with 15 bases between.

This clone was observed a few times. The chain links TRBV30 to TRBJ1-6; 8 nucleotides line up with TRBD1. V shed 6 bases, J shed 7 bases, and the junction held 5 bases outside the gene matches. CDR1 and CDR2 from the germline V gene are GTSNPN and SVGIG (reference sequence). This CDR3 has 13 amino acids. CDR3 loop: CACHPGGNSPLHF. CDR3 DNA: TGTGCCTGCCACCCAGGGGGCAATTCACCCCTCCACTTT.

V and J are TRBV7-2 and TRBJ2-6; maybe TRBD2 (5 bases). The CDR3 is 14 residues long. CDR1 is SGHTA, CDR2 FQGNSA, per germline. Trimming left V 7 bases short and J 0 bases short, with 7 bases between. CDR3 residues: CASKSGSGANVLTF. The CDR3 DNA reads TGTGCCAGCAAGAGCGGCTCTGGGGCCAACGTCCTGACTTTC.

The rearrangement uses TRBV7-9 and TRBJ2-5, with 9 bases fitting TRBD1. V lost 4 bases, J lost 5 bases, and 8 bases stayed unmatched. CDR1 is SEHNR, CDR2 FQNEAQ, per germline (reference sequence). The CDR3 length is 15 residues. The CDR3 spells CASSSSGTGLETQYF. The CDR3 nucleotides read TGTGCCAGCAGCTCGTCCGGGACAGGGTTGGAGACCCAGTACTTC. Filled out from reference TRBV7-9 and TRBJ2-5, the complete variable domain reads DTGVSQNPRHKITKRGQNVTFRCDPISEHNRLYWYRQTLGQGPEFLTYFQNEAQLEKSRLLSDRFSAERPKGSFSTLEIQRTEQGDSAMYLCASSSSGTGLETQYFGPGTRLLVL.

The rearrangement joins TRBV20-1 to TRBJ1-2; D ambiguous. The V end lost 3 bases, the J end lost 7 bases, and 12 bases lay between the germline ends. The germline V gene encodes CDR1 DFQATT and CDR2 SNEGSKA (reference sequence). The CDR3 is 12 residues long. CDR3 coding DNA: TGCAGTGCTAGTCGAGGGAAAGGTGGCTACACCTTC. Translating gives CSASRGKGGYTF.

This rearrangement joins TRBV24-1 to TRBJ2-2, with 11 bases matching TRBD2. The CDR3 covers 19 residues. V lost 4 bases to trimming and J lost 6 bases; unmatched junction nucleotides: 15. Germline V gene sequence: CDR1 KGHDR, CDR2 SFDVKD. The CDR3 loop is CATSDLGLADPPSSGELFF. The CDR3 DNA follows: TGTGCCACCAGTGACTTGGGACTAGCGGACCCTCCAAGTTCCGGGGAGCTGTTTTTT.